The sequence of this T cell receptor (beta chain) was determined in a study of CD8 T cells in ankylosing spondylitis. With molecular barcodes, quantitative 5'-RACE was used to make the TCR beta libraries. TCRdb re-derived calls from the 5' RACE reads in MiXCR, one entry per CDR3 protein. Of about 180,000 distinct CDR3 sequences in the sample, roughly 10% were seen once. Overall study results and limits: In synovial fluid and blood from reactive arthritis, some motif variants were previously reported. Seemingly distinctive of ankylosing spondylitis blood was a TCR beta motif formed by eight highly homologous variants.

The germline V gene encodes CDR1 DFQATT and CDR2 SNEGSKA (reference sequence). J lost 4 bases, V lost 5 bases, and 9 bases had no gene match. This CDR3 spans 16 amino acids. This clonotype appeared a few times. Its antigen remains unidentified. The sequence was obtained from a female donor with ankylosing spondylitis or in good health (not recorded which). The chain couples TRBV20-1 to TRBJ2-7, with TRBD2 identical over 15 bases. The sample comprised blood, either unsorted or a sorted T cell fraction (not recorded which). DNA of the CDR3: TGCAGTGCTCCAGGACTAGCGGGAGGGCCGCGGTACGAGCAGTACTTC. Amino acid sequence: CSAPGLAGGPRYEQYF.